Presented here are 2 T cell receptor beta chains from one specimen sequenced in a study of shared clonotypes between healthy human individuals. Data came from immunoSEQ multiplex PCR; TCRdb stores just in-frame clones and leaves some out. Among about 1.1 million clones listed, about 80% were seen once. Sequenced input: memory CD4+ T cells from PBMCs. The subset denotes: CD45RA-negative fraction. These receptors originate from a man between 18 and 35 years old in good health. Some clones in this sample may be carry-over from other donors' samples.

The chain has TRBV10-3 and TRBJ2-5, with a tentative D call TRBD1 (5 bases). Trimming removed 0 bases at V and 5 bases at J, with 22 bases between. CDR3 length: 18 amino acids. Per germline, CDR1 ENHRY and CDR2 SYGVKD. CDR3 bases: TGTGCCATCAGTGAGTCTTATTTGGCAGGGCTCGGTGGGGAGACCCAGTACTTC. Translation: CAISESYLAGLGGETQYF.

V usage is TRBV7-3 and J usage is TRBJ2-1; tentatively, D is TRBD1 or TRBD2 (5 bases each). With 7 bases removed from V and 4 bases from J, the gap between germline ends came to 17 bases. The CDR3 has 15 amino acids. Germline CDR1 reads SGHTA; CDR2 reads FQGTGA. This CDR3 reads CASTRAGTIYNEQFF. The CDR3 DNA reads TGTGCCAGCACCCGGGCCGGGACCATTTACAATGAGCAGTTCTTC.